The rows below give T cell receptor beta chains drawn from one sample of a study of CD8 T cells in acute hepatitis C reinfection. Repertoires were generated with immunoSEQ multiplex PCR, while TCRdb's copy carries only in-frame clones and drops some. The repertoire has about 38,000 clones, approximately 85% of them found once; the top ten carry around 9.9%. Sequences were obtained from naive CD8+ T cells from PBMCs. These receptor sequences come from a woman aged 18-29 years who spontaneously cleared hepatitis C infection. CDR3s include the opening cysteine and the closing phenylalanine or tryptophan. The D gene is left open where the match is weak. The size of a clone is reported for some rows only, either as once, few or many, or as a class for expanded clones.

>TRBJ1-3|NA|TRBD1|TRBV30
TGTGCCTGGAGTGCCACCGGGACAGGATTTTTCTCTGGAAACACCATATATTTT
CAWSATGTGFFSGNTIYF
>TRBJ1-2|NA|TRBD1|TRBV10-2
TGCGCCAGCAGTGAGGGGACAGCCTCAATCTATGGCTACACCTTC
CASSEGTASIYGYTF
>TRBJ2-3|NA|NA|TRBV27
TGTGCCAGCAGTTTACAGGGTGCAGATACGCAGTATTTT
CASSLQGADTQYF
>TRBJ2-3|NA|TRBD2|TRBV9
TGTGCCAGCAGTCCAAGCGGGAGTCGGACAGATACGCAGTATTTT
CASSPSGSRTDTQYF
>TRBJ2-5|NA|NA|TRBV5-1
TGCGCCAGCAGCCTGGGACGGCCGGATGGACTTAACCTCCAAGAGACCCAGTACTTC
CASSLGRPDGLNLQETQYF
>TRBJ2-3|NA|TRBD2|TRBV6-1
TGTGCCAGCAGTGTCGTAGCGGGAGAGTACACAGATACGCAGTATTTT
CASSVVAGEYTDTQYF
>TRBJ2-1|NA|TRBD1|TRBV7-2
TGTGCCAGCAGCCCCGGGACAGGGGGCAATGAGCAGTTCTTC
CASSPGTGGNEQFF
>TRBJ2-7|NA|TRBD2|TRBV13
TGTGCCAGCAGCTCAACCGGACTAGCGGGTTACGAGCAGTACTTC
CASSSTGLAGYEQYF
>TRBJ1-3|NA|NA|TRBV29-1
TGCAGCGTTGAGTCAGGGAGGGGAAACACCATATATTTT
CSVESGRGNTIYF
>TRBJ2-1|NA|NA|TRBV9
TGTGCCAGCAGCGTAGAAATCGCCGTCAGCTCCTACAATGAGCAGTTCTTC
CASSVEIAVSSYNEQFF
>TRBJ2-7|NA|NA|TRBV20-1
TGCAGTGCTAGGGCTGGCGACGAGCAGTACTTC
CSARAGDEQYF
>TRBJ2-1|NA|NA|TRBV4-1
TGCGCCAGCAGCCGTGGGTTGGGGACGAGCTCCTACAATGAGCAGTTCTTC
CASSRGLGTSSYNEQFF
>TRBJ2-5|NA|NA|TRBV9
TGTGCCAGCAGCGTAGGATGGCGACGGGAGACCCAGTACTTC
CASSVGWRRETQYF
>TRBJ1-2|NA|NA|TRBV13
TGTGCCAGCAGCCACGAACAGGGTAACTATGGCTACACCTTC
CASSHEQGNYGYTF
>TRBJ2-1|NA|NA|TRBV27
TGTGCCAGCAGTGCCTCGGTAGCGGCAACCAATGAGCAGTTCTTC
CASSASVAATNEQFF
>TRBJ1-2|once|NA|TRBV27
TGTGCCAGCAGGGCCGGACATCAGGGCTACACCTTC
CASRAGHQGYTF
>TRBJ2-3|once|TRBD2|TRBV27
TGTGCCAGCAGTTTACATGCCTGGCGGGAGGGAGATACGCAGTATTTT
CASSLHAWREGDTQYF
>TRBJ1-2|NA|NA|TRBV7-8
TGTGCCAGCAGCTTACTTCAGACCTATGGCTACACCTTC
CASSLLQTYGYTF
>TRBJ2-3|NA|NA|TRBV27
TGTGCCACCTTGCCCCCAGGGGGGGGCACAGATACGCAGTATTTT
CATLPPGGGTDTQYF
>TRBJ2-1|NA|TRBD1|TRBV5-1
TGCGCCAGCAGCGCCTCCGGGACAGGGGGCAATGAGCAGTTCTTC
CASSASGTGGNEQFF
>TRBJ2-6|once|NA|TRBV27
TGTGCCAGCAGTTTATTGATAGGACCTGGAGTGGCTGGGGCCAACGTCCTGACTTTC
CASSLLIGPGVAGANVLTF
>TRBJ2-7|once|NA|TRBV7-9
TGTGCCAGCAGCTCCATGGACGGGGAAGGAGACTTCTACGAGCAGTACTTC
CASSSMDGEGDFYEQYF
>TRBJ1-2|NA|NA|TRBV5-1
TGCGCCAGCAGCTTGGTAAGGTGGGACATCGGAGACTATGGCTACACCTTC
CASSLVRWDIGDYGYTF
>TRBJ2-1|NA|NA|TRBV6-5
TGTGCCAGCAGTCCCGAGGTATACAATGAGCAGTTCTTC
CASSPEVYNEQFF
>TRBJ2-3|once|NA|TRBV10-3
TGTGCCATCAGTGAGCCCCCGGTCGGGGTTTACACAGATACGCAGTATTTT
CAISEPPVGVYTDTQYF
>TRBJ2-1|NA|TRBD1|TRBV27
TGTGCCAGCAGTTTATCGATGGGGGACAGAGCCTACAATGAGCAGTTCTTC
CASSLSMGDRAYNEQFF
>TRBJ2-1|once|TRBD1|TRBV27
TGTGCCAGCAACGACAGGGCCGACAATGAGCAGTTCTTC
CASNDRADNEQFF
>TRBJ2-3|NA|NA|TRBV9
TGTGCCAGCAGCGTAGGAAGGAGCACAGATACGCAGTATTTT
CASSVGRSTDTQYF